The 25 T cell receptor beta chains below all came from one sample that was sequenced in a study of siplizumab effects on memory and regulatory T cells (dated by TCRdb to between 2017 and 2020). Receptors were amplified or captured by the immunoSEQ multiplex PCR assay. Sourced from immuneACCESS, this table was stored by TCRdb with only in-frame sequences that have V and J called. A share of the clones is absent; for the studies checked, an unresolved V gene accounts for under half, and the remainder has no known explanation. The sample table contains some 64,000 clones; only one count was recorded for around three quarters of them. About 0.41% of the sample comes from the top ten. The sample taken for sequencing was memory CD4+ T cells sorted from blood. This specimen's cell subset or site label, per the study, means: unstimulated CD4+ memory T cells. The receptors were gathered from a human donor in good health.

This chain joins TRBV6-4 and TRBJ1-1; D possibly corresponds to TRBD1 (5 bases). This CDR3 contains 13 residues. The ends were cut back, 6 bases at V and 7 bases at J, with 15 bases in the middle. CDR1 is MRHNA, CDR2 SNTAGT, per germline. As DNA, the CDR3 is TGTGCCAGCAGCCCAGGGATGGGATTTGAAGCTTTCTTT. This encodes CASSPGMGFEAFF.

The chain links TRBV29-1 to TRBJ2-1; 10 bases are shared with TRBD2. With V trimmed by 4 bases and J by 0 bases, 9 bases remained unmatched. The CDR3 covers 17 residues. Per the germline V gene, CDR1 is SQVTM and CDR2 is ANQGSEA. CDR3 region: CSVVESSGGPSYNEQFF. The CDR3 nucleotides read TGCAGCGTTGTGGAATCTAGCGGGGGCCCCTCCTACAATGAGCAGTTCTTC.

The V call is TRBV5-1, the J call TRBJ2-5; D is possibly TRBD2 (6 bases). V was pared by 5 bases and J by 4 bases, with 15 bases between. The CDR3 contains 14 residues. The V gene's germline CDR1 is SGHRS and CDR2 YFSETQ. CDR3 nucleotides: TGCGCCAGCAGATGGGAGGATTTAGGAGAGACCCAGTACTTC. Protein product: CASRWEDLGETQYF.

The V and J genes are TRBV5-1 and TRBJ1-3; no clear D. V dropped 5 bases and J dropped 1 base, with 10 bases sitting between them. Germline CDR1 is SGHRS and CDR2 is YFSETQ. The CDR3 contains 14 residues. In DNA, the CDR3 is TGCGCCAGCAGGGGTTCATCGTCTGGAAACACCATATATTTT. The encoded protein is CASRGSSSGNTIYF. Full variable domain (rest looked up from reference TRBV5-1 and TRBJ1-3): KAGVTQTPRYLIKTRGQQVTLSCSPISGHRSVSWYQQTPGQGLQFLFEYFSETQRNKGNFPGRFSGRQFSNSRSEMNVSTLELGDSALYLCASRGSSSGNTIYFGEGSWLTVV.

The chain recombines TRBV30 with TRBJ2-4; D ambiguous. CDR1 is GTSNPN and CDR2 is SVGIG in the germline V gene (reference sequence). V gave up 2 bases and J gave up 0 bases, with 11 bases separating them. The CDR3 is 15 amino acids. The CDR3 DNA reads TGTGCCTGGAGTTTAGGAATTCTAGCCAAAAACATTCAGTACTTC. It is translated as CAWSLGILAKNIQYF.

The chain uses TRBV5-6 and TRBJ2-5; 13 nucleotides line up with TRBD2. Germline V gene data show CDR1 as SGHDT and CDR2 as YYEEEE. This CDR3 is 17 amino acids long. V lost 0 bases to trimming and J lost 2 bases; unmatched junction nucleotides: 4. The CDR3 reads CASSLGRLAGGQETQYF. In nucleotides, the CDR3 is TGTGCCAGCAGCTTGGGCAGACTAGCGGGGGGACAAGAGACCCAGTACTTC.

V is TRBV7-3 and J is TRBJ2-5, with a weak D call TRBD2 (5 bases). Trimming removed 5 bases from V and 3 bases from J, with 16 bases in between. This CDR3 is built from 15 residues. Germline CDR1 SGHTA, CDR2 FQGTGA. The CDR3 loop reads CASSPRGLAEETQYF. The DNA of the CDR3 is TGTGCCAGCAGCCCCCGGGGATTGGCGGAAGAGACCCAGTACTTC.

The J gene is TRBJ2-5, the V gene TRBV18; TRBD2 is a possible D gene (6 bases). The V end was cut by 6 bases, the J end by 5 bases, with 13 bases between. CDR1 is KGHSH and CDR2 is LQKENI in the germline V gene. There are 13 residues in the CDR3. The CDR3 bases are TGTGCCAGCTCCCCTGAGGGGAGGGAGACCCAGTACTTC. This codes for CASSPEGRETQYF.

The CDR3 nucleotides read TGTGCCAGCAGTGAAGCGCGGGAGGAAATCTACGAGCAGTACTTC. This codes for CASSEAREEIYEQYF. The chain carries TRBV6-1 and TRBJ2-7; 8 bases align to TRBD2. CDR1 MNHNS and CDR2 SASEGT come from the germline V gene. The CDR3 sequence is 15 residues long. Germline trimming cut 0 bases from V and 3 bases from J; bases unmatched to any gene: 4.

The V and J genes are TRBV7-2 and TRBJ2-5; perhaps TRBD1 as D (5 bases). Germline loops: CDR1 SGHTA, CDR2 FQGNSA. Trimming left V 5 bases short and J 4 bases short, with 11 bases between. The CDR3 runs to 13 residues. Written as DNA, the CDR3 is TGTGCCAGCAGCCGCTTAGGGGTAGAGACCCAGTACTTC. Its protein is CASSRLGVETQYF.

The chain has TRBV25-1 and TRBJ1-3; D uncertain. The V end was cut by 5 bases, the J end by 3 bases, with 2 bases between. The CDR3 totals 11 residues. Germline V gene data show CDR1 as MGHDK and CDR2 as SYGVNS. CDR3 DNA: TGTGCCAGCAGTTTTGGAAACACCATATATTTT. It specifies CASSFGNTIYF.

This rearrangement joins TRBV9 to TRBJ1-3; D call uncertain. Germline V CDR1 and CDR2: SGDLS, YYNGEE. V was shortened by 2 bases and J by 1 base, with 7 bases between the two germline ends. The CDR3 sequence is 14 residues long. The DNA of the CDR3 is TGTGCCAGCAGCGTCTGGACTTCTGGAAACACCATATATTTT. Translating gives CASSVWTSGNTIYF.

This clone was counted a few times. Distinct nucleotide sequences in the sample also encode this CDR3. CDR3 sequence (DNA): TGTGCCAGCAGCTTAGAAGGACAGGGAAATTCACCCCTCCACTTT. Translated, it gives CASSLEGQGNSPLHF. The chain is built from TRBV7-9 and TRBJ1-6, with 8 bases fitting TRBD1. The germline gives CDR1 SEHNR, CDR2 FQNEAQ (reference sequence). The junction had 3 bases not matched to a gene; V was cut back by 1 base and J by 7 bases. The CDR3 is 15 amino acids.

The V gene is TRBV30, the J gene TRBJ1-3; D is unclear. Trimming pared 2 bases from V and 0 bases from J, leaving 5 bases between. CDR1 GTSNPN and CDR2 SVGIG come from the germline V gene (reference sequence). The CDR3 contains 13 residues. The CDR3 loop is CAWSLGSGNTIYF. In DNA form, the CDR3 reads TGTGCCTGGAGTCTGGGCTCTGGAAACACCATATATTTT.

This chain joins TRBV6-6 and TRBJ1-1, with D hard to call. V lost 6 bases and J lost 7, with 12 bases in between. CDR3 length: 12 residues. CDR1 and CDR2 (germline): MNHNY, SVGAGI (reference sequence). The CDR3 DNA reads as TGTGCCAGCAGGACCCTACAAAGTGAAGCTTTCTTT. Translation: CASRTLQSEAFF.

The V and J genes are TRBV11-3 and TRBJ2-3, with D possibly being TRBD1 or TRBD2 (5 bases each). The V end lost 5 bases, the J end lost 0 bases, and 15 bases lay between the germline ends. The V gene's germline CDR1 is SGHNT and CDR2 YENEEA. The CDR3 covers 16 residues. The CDR3 is CASSDGLGHSTDTQYF. In DNA form, the CDR3 reads TGTGCCAGCAGCGACGGACTGGGGCATAGCACAGATACGCAGTATTTT.

The chain recombines TRBV10-3 with TRBJ1-5, with a weak D call TRBD1 (5 bases). This CDR3 region has 14 residues. Germline assignment: CDR1 ENHRY and CDR2 SYGVKD. V dropped 3 bases and J dropped 4 bases, with 10 bases sitting between them. The CDR3 DNA follows: TGTGCCATCAGTGATAGACAGATAAATCAGCCCCAGCATTTT. Its protein product is CAISDRQINQPQHF.

The chain combines TRBV5-1 with TRBJ2-6, with D unclear. CDR3 length equals 15 residues. The V and J ends lost 1 base and 0 bases respectively, with 5 bases between them. The germline V gene has CDR1 SGHRS and CDR2 YFSETQ. The CDR3 nucleotides read TGCGCCAGCAGCTTGCTGATCTCTGGGGCCAACGTCCTGACTTTC. Translating it yields CASSLLISGANVLTF. Variable domain in full (rest from reference TRBV5-1 and TRBJ2-6): KAGVTQTPRYLIKTRGQQVTLSCSPISGHRSVSWYQQTPGQGLQFLFEYFSETQRNKGNFPGRFSGRQFSNSRSEMNVSTLELGDSALYLCASSLLISGANVLTFGAGSRLTVL.

The genes are TRBV7-2 and TRBJ2-5; 10 nucleotides align to TRBD2. J gave up 5 bases and V 5 bases, and 5 bases lay outside the gene matches. This CDR3 spans 14 amino acids. Per germline, CDR1 SGHTA and CDR2 FQGNSA. CDR3 nucleotide sequence: TGTGCCAGCAGCCTTAGCGGGGGGAGTGAGACCCAGTACTTC. It translates to CASSLSGGSETQYF.

The gene calls are TRBV10-1 and TRBJ2-3; D gene unclear. With 0 bases removed from V and 7 bases from J, the gap between germline ends came to 11 bases. The germline CDR1 and CDR2 sequences are WNHNN and SYGVQD (reference sequence). The CDR3 sequence is 14 residues long. The CDR3 spells CASSESGEINTQYF. DNA for the CDR3: TGCGCCAGCAGTGAGTCTGGAGAAATAAATACGCAGTATTTT.

The J gene is TRBJ1-2, the V gene TRBV28; D possibly corresponds to TRBD1 (5 bases). Looked up from germline, CDR1 is MDHEN and CDR2 is SYDVKM. CDR3 length: 14 residues. V lost 7 bases and J 1 base, leaving 13 bases between the germline ends. The CDR3 protein is CASIGGNINYGYTF. Here the CDR3 DNA reads TGTGCCAGCATTGGGGGTAACATTAACTATGGCTACACCTTC.

V usage is TRBV30 and J usage is TRBJ2-7; TRBD1 is a possible D gene (6 bases). V lost 8 bases and J lost 4, with 18 bases in between. From germline, CDR1 is GTSNPN and CDR2 SVGIG (reference sequence). The CDR3 is 13 amino acids. The CDR3 sequence: CALLVQGFYEQYF. The CDR3 region has the DNA TGTGCCCTTCTGGTCCAGGGGTTTTACGAGCAGTACTTC.

The chain couples TRBV28 to TRBJ2-2, with D perhaps assigned TRBD1 or TRBD2 (5 bases each). The CDR3 is 13 residues long. V shed 10 bases and J shed 1 base, with 10 bases lying between them. Per germline, CDR1 MDHEN and CDR2 SYDVKM. CDR3 amino acids: CATGTVNTGELFF. The CDR3 bases are TGTGCCACCGGGACGGTGAACACCGGGGAGCTGTTTTTT.

The chain joins TRBV4-2 to TRBJ2-1, with a weak D call TRBD2 (5 bases). The V gene's germline CDR1 is LGHNA and CDR2 YNFKEQ. The CDR3 spans 15 residues. V was clipped by 1 base and J by 3 bases, with 10 bases between them. Written as DNA, the CDR3 is TGTGCCAGCAGCCAAGCTTCGGGATACTACAATGAGCAGTTCTTC. Its translation is CASSQASGYYNEQFF.

Only a few counts were recorded for this clone. This chain joins TRBV9 and TRBJ2-3; 11 bases match TRBD2. Trimming removed 4 bases from V and 5 bases from J; junction bases left unmatched: 6. The CDR3 covers 15 residues. CDR1 and CDR2 from the germline V gene are SGDLS and YYNGEE. In nucleotides, the CDR3 is TGTGCCAGCAGCCCATCTAGCGGGGGGCTAGATACGCAGTATTTT. Residues: CASSPSSGGLDTQYF.